One and the same sample provided the 20 T cell receptor beta chains below, sequenced in a study of T cell changes during pregnancy in multiple sclerosis. Data came from immunoSEQ multiplex PCR; TCRdb stores just in-frame clones and leaves some out. The profile covers 68,000 or so clones, with about 90% appearing a single time and around 0.89% taken by the ten largest. This specimen was peripheral blood, taken in the second trimester of pregnancy. These receptors were collected from a female donor with multiple sclerosis, enrolled in a pregnancy study.

This clone was observed a single time. The V call is TRBV29-1, the J call TRBJ2-3, with a tentative D call TRBD2 (5 bases). V lost 4 bases to trimming and J lost 1 base, with 15 bases between them. The CDR3 has 15 amino acids. The germline gives CDR1 SQVTM, CDR2 ANQGSEA. This CDR3 is CSVVSAGPGTDTQYF. The CDR3 DNA reads as TGCAGCGTTGTTTCCGCGGGTCCTGGCACAGATACGCAGTATTTT.

V and J are TRBV7-6 and TRBJ2-5; tentatively, D is TRBD2 (8 bases). CDR1 and CDR2 from the germline V gene are SGHVS and FNYEAQ. The CDR3 sequence is 14 residues long. The V end was cut by 4 bases, the J end by 7 bases, with 16 bases between. The CDR3 loop reads CASSSGLGGGTQYF. CDR3 coding DNA: TGTGCCAGCAGCTCGGGACTAGGGGGCGGGACCCAGTACTTC.

The rearrangement joins TRBV27 to TRBJ2-3; maybe TRBD2 (5 bases). This CDR3 spans 12 amino acids. The V gene's germline CDR1 is MNHEY and CDR2 SMNVEV (reference sequence). The germline V and J ends were trimmed by 7 bases and 11 bases, with 16 bases remaining between them. The CDR3: CASTPRSGKQYF. As DNA, the CDR3 is TGTGCCAGCACCCCTCGGAGCGGCAAGCAGTATTTT.

This chain connects TRBV9 to TRBJ2-7, with 8 bases aligning to TRBD2. J lost 4 bases, V lost 1 base, and 7 bases had no gene match. The CDR3 runs 15 residues. The germline CDR1 and CDR2 sequences are SGDLS and YYNGEE. The CDR3 spells CASSVTTGGEYEQYF. CDR3 coding DNA: TGTGCCAGCAGCGTAACCACCGGGGGGGAGTACGAGCAGTACTTC.

The gene calls are TRBV11-3 and TRBJ2-1, with 12 bases fitting TRBD2. The ends lost 3 bases at V and 7 bases at J; junction bases unmatched: 4. The CDR3 spans 15 residues. CDR1 is SGHNT and CDR2 is YENEEA in the germline V gene. The CDR3 spells CASSFSSGGANEQFF. The DNA for the CDR3 is TGTGCCAGCAGCTTTTCTAGCGGGGGGGCAAATGAGCAGTTCTTC. Full variable domain (outside the CDR3, taken from reference TRBV11-3 and TRBJ2-1): EAGVVQSPRYKIIEKKQPVAFWCNPISGHNTLYWYLQNLGQGPELLIRYENEEAVDDSQLPKDRFSAERLKGVDSTLKIQPAELGDSAVYLCASSFSSGGANEQFFGPGTRLTVL.

The J gene is TRBJ2-3, the V gene TRBV4-3, with TRBD1 as a possible D gene (6 bases). The germline V gene encodes CDR1 LGHNA and CDR2 YSLEER. This CDR3 comprises 15 residues. Trimming took 4 bases from V and 2 from J, leaving 13 bases between them. The CDR3 sequence is CASSRQVSFTDTQYF. The CDR3 coding sequence is TGCGCCAGCAGCCGACAGGTCAGCTTCACAGATACGCAGTATTTT.

The chain combines TRBV27 with TRBJ2-5; 11 bases align to TRBD2. The germline V gene encodes CDR1 MNHEY and CDR2 SMNVEV (reference sequence). The CDR3 has 16 amino acids. V lost 6 bases and J lost 7; bases outside the gene matches: 13. CDR3 sequence: CASRRTSGGTEATQYF. As DNA, the CDR3 is TGTGCCAGCAGACGCACTAGCGGGGGAACCGAAGCGACCCAGTACTTC.

V and J are TRBV4-2 and TRBJ1-4, with D possibly matching TRBD1 (6 bases). Germline-derived CDR1 and CDR2 are LGHNA and YNFKEQ. The length of the CDR3 is 20 residues. Deletions cut 0 bases from V and 0 bases from J, with 20 bases between. This CDR3 is CASSQDPPGVTRATNEKLFF. The CDR3 coding sequence is TGTGCCAGCAGCCAAGATCCCCCAGGGGTAACCAGGGCAACTAATGAAAAACTGTTTTTT.

This chain connects TRBV7-6 to TRBJ2-7; D gene uncertain. From germline, CDR1 is SGHVS and CDR2 FNYEAQ. CDR3 length equals 13 residues. Trimming shortened V by 5 bases and J by 2 bases, and 10 bases separated the two germline ends. CDR3 sequence (DNA): TGTGCCAGCAGCACGCGGTTGGCCTACGAGCAGTACTTC. It codes for CASSTRLAYEQYF.

The rearrangement joins TRBV18 to TRBJ1-2, with D unclear. CDR1 is KGHSH and CDR2 is LQKENI in the germline V gene. V lost 3 bases, J lost 4 bases, and 12 bases lay in between. The CDR3 contains 14 residues. The CDR3: CASSPNLEGYGYTF. The CDR3 coding sequence is TGTGCCAGCTCACCGAACCTGGAGGGCTATGGCTACACCTTC.

V gene TRBV5-5 combines with J gene TRBJ2-2; 11 bases fit TRBD1. Unmatched junction bases numbered 4, after V lost 0 bases and J lost 6 bases. This CDR3 is built from 16 residues. Germline loops: CDR1 SGHKS, CDR2 YYEKEE (reference sequence). The CDR3 spells CASSLEGQGVAGELFF. The CDR3, as DNA: TGTGCCAGCAGCTTGGAGGGACAGGGGGTGGCCGGGGAGCTGTTTTTT.

The V call is TRBV29-1, the J call TRBJ2-3; possible D gene TRBD1, 5 bases. The CDR3 runs 15 residues. Per the germline V gene, CDR1 is SQVTM and CDR2 is ANQGSEA. Deletions cut 1 base from V and 4 bases from J, with 15 bases between. CDR3 residues: CSVEVPWSGSDTQYF. The DNA for the CDR3 is TGCAGCGTTGAAGTGCCGTGGTCAGGGTCAGATACGCAGTATTTT.

The chain recombines TRBV7-2 with TRBJ2-7; TRBD2 is a possible D gene (7 bases). V lost 5 bases, J lost 3 bases, and 20 bases lay in between. This CDR3 is built from 16 residues. Looked up from germline, CDR1 is SGHTA and CDR2 is FQGNSA. The CDR3 region is CASSPRGGQIFYEQYF. In DNA, the CDR3 is TGTGCCAGCAGCCCTAGGGGGGGGCAGATCTTCTACGAGCAGTACTTC.

The chain joins TRBV7-2 to TRBJ2-5; possible D gene TRBD2, 7 bases. Trimming took 5 bases from V and 4 from J, leaving 23 bases between them. Germline V lookup: CDR1 SGHTA, CDR2 FQGNSA. The CDR3 runs 17 residues. This CDR3 is CASSPNLGATSLETQYF. CDR3 sequence (DNA): TGTGCCAGCAGCCCGAACTTGGGGGCGACTAGCCTAGAGACCCAGTACTTC.

The chain carries TRBV19 and TRBJ1-1; 8 bases are shared with TRBD1. Unmatched junction bases numbered 7, after V lost 4 bases and J lost 0 bases. CDR1 is LNHDA, CDR2 SQIVND, per germline (reference sequence). The CDR3 runs to 16 residues. This CDR3 is CASSTLHRGMNTEAFF. DNA of the CDR3: TGTGCCAGTAGTACCTTGCACAGGGGGATGAACACTGAAGCTTTCTTT.

The chain uses TRBV7-9 and TRBJ1-6; D gene unclear. The germline V gene has CDR1 SEHNR and CDR2 FQNEAQ (reference sequence). Trimming removed 5 bases at V and 8 bases at J, with 13 bases between. There are 14 residues in the CDR3. As DNA, the CDR3 is TGTGCCAGCAGCCCTTCAGGTTCCGATTCACCCCTCCACTTT. It is translated as CASSPSGSDSPLHF. The whole variable domain, filled in from reference TRBV7-9 and TRBJ1-6, reads DTGVSQNPRHKITKRGQNVTFRCDPISEHNRLYWYRQTLGQGPEFLTYFQNEAQLEKSRLLSDRFSAERPKGSFSTLEIQRTEQGDSAMYLCASSPSGSDSPLHFGNGTRLTVT.

The chain is built from TRBV9 and TRBJ2-3; 8 bases map to TRBD1. CDR3 length: 15 residues. J gave up 6 bases and V 4 bases, and 10 bases lay outside the gene matches. The germline gives CDR1 SGDLS, CDR2 YYNGEE. The DNA for the CDR3 is TGTGCCAGCAGCCCCCGGACAGGGTCCTCGGATACGCAGTATTTT. This sequence encodes CASSPRTGSSDTQYF.

V is TRBV11-1 and J is TRBJ1-2; 8 nucleotides agree with TRBD1. This CDR3 contains 14 residues. Germline V gene sequence: CDR1 SGHAT, CDR2 FQDESV (reference sequence). J lost 6 bases, V lost 5 bases, and 8 bases had no gene match. CDR3 loop: CASSRQGINDGYTF. The DNA of the CDR3 is TGTGCCAGCAGCCGACAGGGGATAAATGATGGCTACACCTTC.

The chain carries TRBV2 and TRBJ2-3; D perhaps matches TRBD2 (5 bases). CDR1 is SNHLY, CDR2 FYNNEI, per germline. The V gene lost 2 bases and the J gene lost 4 bases, with 16 bases spanning the gap. The CDR3 has 16 amino acids. The CDR3 DNA reads TGTGCCAGCAGTGAACCGGGATTCAGACGGGCAGATACGCAGTATTTT. It specifies CASSEPGFRRADTQYF.

V and J are TRBV15 and TRBJ2-7; perhaps TRBD2 as D (5 bases). V lost 1 base and J 2 bases, leaving 15 bases between the germline ends. The CDR3 runs 16 residues. From germline, CDR1 is LNHNV and CDR2 YYDKDF (reference sequence). CDR3 in amino acids: CATSRAGSPTPYEQYF. For the CDR3, the DNA is TGTGCCACCAGCAGAGCGGGGAGCCCTACCCCCTACGAGCAGTACTTC.